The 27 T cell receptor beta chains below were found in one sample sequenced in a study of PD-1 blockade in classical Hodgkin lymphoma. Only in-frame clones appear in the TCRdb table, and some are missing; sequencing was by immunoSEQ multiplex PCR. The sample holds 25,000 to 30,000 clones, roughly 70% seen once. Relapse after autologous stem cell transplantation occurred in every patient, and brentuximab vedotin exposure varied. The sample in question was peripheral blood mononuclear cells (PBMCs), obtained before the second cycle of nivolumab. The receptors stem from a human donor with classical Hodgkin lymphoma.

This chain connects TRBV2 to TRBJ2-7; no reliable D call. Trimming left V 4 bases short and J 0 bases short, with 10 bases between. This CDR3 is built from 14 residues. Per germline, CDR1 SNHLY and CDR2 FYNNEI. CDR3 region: CASSGETFSYEQYF. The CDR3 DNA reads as TGTGCCAGCAGTGGAGAAACTTTCTCCTACGAGCAGTACTTC. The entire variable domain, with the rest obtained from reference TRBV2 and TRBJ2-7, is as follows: EPEVTQTPSHQVTQMGQEVILRCVPISNHLYFYWYRQILGQKVEFLVSFYNNEISEKSEIFDDQFSVERPDGSNFTLKIRSTKLEDSAMYFCASSGETFSYEQYFGPGTRLTVT.

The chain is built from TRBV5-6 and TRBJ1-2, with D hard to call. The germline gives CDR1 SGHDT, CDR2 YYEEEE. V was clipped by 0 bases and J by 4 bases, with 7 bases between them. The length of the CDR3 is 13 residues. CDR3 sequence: CASSLGQTYGYTF. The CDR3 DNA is TGTGCCAGCAGCTTGGGGCAGACCTATGGCTACACCTTC.

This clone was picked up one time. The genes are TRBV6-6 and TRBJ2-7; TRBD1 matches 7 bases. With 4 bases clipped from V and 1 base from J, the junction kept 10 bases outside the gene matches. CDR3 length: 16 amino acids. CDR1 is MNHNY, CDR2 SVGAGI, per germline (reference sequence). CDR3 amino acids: CASSLTFGQVSYEQYF. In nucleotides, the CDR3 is TGTGCCAGCAGTTTAACCTTTGGACAGGTTTCCTACGAGCAGTACTTC.

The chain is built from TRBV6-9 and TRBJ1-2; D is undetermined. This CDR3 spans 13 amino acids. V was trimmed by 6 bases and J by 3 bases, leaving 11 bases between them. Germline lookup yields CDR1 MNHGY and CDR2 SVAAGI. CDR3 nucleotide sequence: TGTGCCAGCAGCGTAGGGAATGACTATGGCTACACCTTC. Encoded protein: CASSVGNDYGYTF.

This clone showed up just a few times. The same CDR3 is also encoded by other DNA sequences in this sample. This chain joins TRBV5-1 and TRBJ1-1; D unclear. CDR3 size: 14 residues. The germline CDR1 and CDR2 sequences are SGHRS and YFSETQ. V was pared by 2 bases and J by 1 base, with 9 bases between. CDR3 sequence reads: CASSLDGGNTEAFF. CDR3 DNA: TGCGCCAGCAGCTTAGACGGAGGGAACACTGAAGCTTTCTTT.

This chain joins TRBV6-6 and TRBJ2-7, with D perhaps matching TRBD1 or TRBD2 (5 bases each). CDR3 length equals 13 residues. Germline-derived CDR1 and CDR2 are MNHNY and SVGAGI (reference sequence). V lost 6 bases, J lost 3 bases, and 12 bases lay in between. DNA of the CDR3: TGTGCCAGCAGCCCCTCAGGGAGCTACGAGCAGTACTTC. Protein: CASSPSGSYEQYF.

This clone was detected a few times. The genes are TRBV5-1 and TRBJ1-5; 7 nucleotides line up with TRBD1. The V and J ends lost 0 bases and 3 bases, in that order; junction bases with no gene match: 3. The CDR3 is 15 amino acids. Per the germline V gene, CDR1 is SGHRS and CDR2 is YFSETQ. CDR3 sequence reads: CASSLGGQNNQPQHF. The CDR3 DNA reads TGCGCCAGCAGCTTGGGGGGACAGAACAATCAGCCCCAGCATTTT. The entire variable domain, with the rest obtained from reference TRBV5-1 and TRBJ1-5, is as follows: KAGVTQTPRYLIKTRGQQVTLSCSPISGHRSVSWYQQTPGQGLQFLFEYFSETQRNKGNFPGRFSGRQFSNSRSEMNVSTLELGDSALYLCASSLGGQNNQPQHFGDGTRLSIL.

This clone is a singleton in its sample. The chain's CDR3 is CASSYEDRPDTQYF. The DNA of the CDR3 is TGTGCCAGCAGTTACGAGGACAGACCAGATACGCAGTATTTT. The chain combines TRBV6-5 with TRBJ2-3, with D maybe TRBD1 (6 bases). The CDR3 has 14 amino acids. Germline V CDR1 and CDR2: MNHEY, SVGAGI. V lost 2 bases, J lost 4 bases, and 10 bases lay in between.

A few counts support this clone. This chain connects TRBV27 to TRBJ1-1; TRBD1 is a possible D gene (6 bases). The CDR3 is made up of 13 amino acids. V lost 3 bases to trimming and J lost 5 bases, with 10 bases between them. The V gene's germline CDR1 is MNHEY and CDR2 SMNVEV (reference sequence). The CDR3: CASSFVGATEAFF. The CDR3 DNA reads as TGTGCCAGCAGTTTTGTGGGGGCGACTGAAGCTTTCTTT.

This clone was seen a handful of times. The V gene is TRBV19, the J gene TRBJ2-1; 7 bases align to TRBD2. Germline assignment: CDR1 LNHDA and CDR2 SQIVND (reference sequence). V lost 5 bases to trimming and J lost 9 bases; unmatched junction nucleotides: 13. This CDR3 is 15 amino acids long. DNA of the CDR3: TGTGCCAGTAGTTGGGTGCTAGCGGCTACGGGTGAGCAGTTCTTC. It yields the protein CASSWVLAATGEQFF.

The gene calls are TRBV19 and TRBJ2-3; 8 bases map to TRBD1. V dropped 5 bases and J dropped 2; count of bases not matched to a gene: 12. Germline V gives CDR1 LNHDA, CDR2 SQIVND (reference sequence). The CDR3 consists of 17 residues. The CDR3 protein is CASSPGRTGGYTDTQYF. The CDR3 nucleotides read TGTGCCAGTAGTCCCGGGAGAACAGGGGGATACACAGATACGCAGTATTTT. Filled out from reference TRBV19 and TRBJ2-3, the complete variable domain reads DGGITQSPKYLFRKEGQNVTLSCEQNLNHDAMYWYRQDPGQGLRLIYYSQIVNDFQKGDIAEGYSVSREKKESFPLTVTSAQKNPTAFYLCASSPGRTGGYTDTQYFGPGTRLTVL.

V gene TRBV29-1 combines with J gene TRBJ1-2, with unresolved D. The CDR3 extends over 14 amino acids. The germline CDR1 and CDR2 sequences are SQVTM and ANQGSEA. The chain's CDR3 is CSALSGSFTYGYTF. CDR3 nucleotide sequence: TGCAGTGCCCTCTCCGGGTCCTTCACCTATGGCTACACCTTC.

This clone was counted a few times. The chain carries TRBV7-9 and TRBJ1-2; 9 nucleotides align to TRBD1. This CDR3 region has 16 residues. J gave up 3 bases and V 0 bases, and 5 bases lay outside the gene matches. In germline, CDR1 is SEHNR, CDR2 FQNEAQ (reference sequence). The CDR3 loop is CASSLATGGRDYGYTF. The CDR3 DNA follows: TGTGCCAGCAGCTTAGCTACAGGGGGCCGTGACTATGGCTACACCTTC.

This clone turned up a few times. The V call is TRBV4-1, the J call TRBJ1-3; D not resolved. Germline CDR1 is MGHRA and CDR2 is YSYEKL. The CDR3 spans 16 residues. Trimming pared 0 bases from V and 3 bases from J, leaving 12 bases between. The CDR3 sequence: CASSQDPVRIGNTIYF. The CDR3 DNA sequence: TGCGCCAGCAGCCAAGATCCTGTACGGATTGGAAACACCATATATTTT.

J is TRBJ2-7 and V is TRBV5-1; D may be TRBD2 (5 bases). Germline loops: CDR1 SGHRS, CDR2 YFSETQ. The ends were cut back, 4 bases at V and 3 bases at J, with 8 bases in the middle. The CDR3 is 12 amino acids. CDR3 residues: CASSPGNYEQYF. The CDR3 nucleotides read TGCGCCAGCAGCCCCGGGAACTACGAGCAGTACTTC.

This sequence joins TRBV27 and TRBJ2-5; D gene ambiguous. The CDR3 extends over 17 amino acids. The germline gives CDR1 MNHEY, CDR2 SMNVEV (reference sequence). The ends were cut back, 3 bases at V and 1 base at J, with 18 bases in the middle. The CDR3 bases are TGTGCCAGCAGTTTCCTGTCGGGCGGAGTTCCCCAAGAGACCCAGTACTTC. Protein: CASSFLSGGVPQETQYF.

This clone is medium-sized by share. CDR3 in DNA: TGTGCCAGCAGCTTGGAGGGGACTAGCGCGTACCAAGAGACCCAGTACTTC. Encoded protein: CASSLEGTSAYQETQYF. The chain is built from TRBV5-4 and TRBJ2-5; 10 positions match TRBD2. CDR1 is SGHNT, CDR2 YYREEE, per germline (reference sequence). J was trimmed by 0 bases and V by 0 bases; bases with no gene match: 5. This CDR3 has 17 residues.

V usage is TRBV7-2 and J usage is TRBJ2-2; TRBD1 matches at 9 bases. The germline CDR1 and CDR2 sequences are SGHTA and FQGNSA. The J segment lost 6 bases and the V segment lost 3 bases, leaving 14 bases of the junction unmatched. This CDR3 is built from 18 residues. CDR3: CASSLLRTGADLAGELFF. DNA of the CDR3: TGTGCCAGCAGCTTGCTTAGGACAGGGGCGGACTTAGCCGGGGAGCTGTTTTTT.

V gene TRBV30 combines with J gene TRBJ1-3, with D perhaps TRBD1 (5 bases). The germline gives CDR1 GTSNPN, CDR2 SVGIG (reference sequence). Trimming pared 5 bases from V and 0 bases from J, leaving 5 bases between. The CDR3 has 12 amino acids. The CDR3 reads CAWGTSGNTIYF. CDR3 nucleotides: TGTGCCTGGGGGACCTCTGGAAACACCATATATTTT.

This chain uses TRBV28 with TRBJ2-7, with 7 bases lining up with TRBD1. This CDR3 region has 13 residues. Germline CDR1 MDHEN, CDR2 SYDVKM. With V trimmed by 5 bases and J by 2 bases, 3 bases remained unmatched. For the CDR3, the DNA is TGTGCCAGCAGTCGGGACAGTCCCTACGAGCAGTACTTC. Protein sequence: CASSRDSPYEQYF.

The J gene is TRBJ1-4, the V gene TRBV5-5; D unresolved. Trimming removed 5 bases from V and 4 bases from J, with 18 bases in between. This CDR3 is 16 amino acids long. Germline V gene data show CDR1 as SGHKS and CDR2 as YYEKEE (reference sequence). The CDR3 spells CASRLRGLDFNEKLFF. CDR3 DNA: TGTGCCAGCAGACTCCGGGGTTTGGATTTTAATGAAAAACTGTTTTTT.

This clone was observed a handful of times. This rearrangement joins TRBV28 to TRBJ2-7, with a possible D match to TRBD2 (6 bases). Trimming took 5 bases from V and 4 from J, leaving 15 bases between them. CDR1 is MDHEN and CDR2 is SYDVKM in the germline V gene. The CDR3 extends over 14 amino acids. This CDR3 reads CASSNQGGRYEQYF. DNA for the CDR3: TGTGCCAGCAGTAATCAGGGAGGTCGGTACGAGCAGTACTTC.

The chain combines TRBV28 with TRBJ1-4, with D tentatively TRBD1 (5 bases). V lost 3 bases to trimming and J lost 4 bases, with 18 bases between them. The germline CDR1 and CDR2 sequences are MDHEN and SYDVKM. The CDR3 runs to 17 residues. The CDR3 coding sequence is TGTGCCAGCAGTTTGTCCCCTTTCGGGACGGATAATGAAAAACTGTTTTTT. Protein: CASSLSPFGTDNEKLFF.

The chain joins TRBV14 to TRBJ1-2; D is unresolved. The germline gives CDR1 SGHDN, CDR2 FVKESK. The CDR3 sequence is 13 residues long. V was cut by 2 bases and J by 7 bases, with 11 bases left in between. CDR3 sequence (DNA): TGTGCCAGCAGCCAACAAGGTTTGGGTGGCTACACCTTC. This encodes CASSQQGLGGYTF.

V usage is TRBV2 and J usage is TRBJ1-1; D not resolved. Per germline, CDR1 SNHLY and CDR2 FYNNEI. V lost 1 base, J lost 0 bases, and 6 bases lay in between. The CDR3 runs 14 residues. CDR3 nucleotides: TGTGCCAGCAGTGAAGGAAACATGAACACTGAAGCTTTCTTT. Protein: CASSEGNMNTEAFF.

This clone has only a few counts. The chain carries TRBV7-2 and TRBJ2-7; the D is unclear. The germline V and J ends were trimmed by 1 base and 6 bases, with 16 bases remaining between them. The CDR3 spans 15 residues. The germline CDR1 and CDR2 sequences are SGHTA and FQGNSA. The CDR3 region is CASSLDPATVREQYF. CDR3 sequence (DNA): TGTGCCAGCAGCTTAGACCCGGCCACCGTCCGCGAGCAGTACTTC. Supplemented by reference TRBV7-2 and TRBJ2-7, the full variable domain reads GAGVSQSPSNKVTEKGKDVELRCDPISGHTALYWYRQSLGQGLEFLIYFQGNSAPDKSGLPSDRFSAERTGGSVSTLTIQRTQQEDSAVYLCASSLDPATVREQYFGPGTRLTVT.

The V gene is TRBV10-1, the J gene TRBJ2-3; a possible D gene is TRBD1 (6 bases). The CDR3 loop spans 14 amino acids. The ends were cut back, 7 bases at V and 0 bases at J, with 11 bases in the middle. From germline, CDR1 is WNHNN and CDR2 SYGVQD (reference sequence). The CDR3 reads CASKGDASTDTQYF. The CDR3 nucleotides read TGCGCCAGCAAGGGGGACGCCAGCACAGATACGCAGTATTTT.